Below are 22 T cell receptor beta chains sequenced from a single sample in a study of blood T cells in healthy people across ages. Through a sample-barcoded 5' primer and a J-beta primer mix, a second PCR was run for 7 to 11 cycles. TCRdb analysed the 5' RACE reads with MiXCR anew, one entry per CDR3 protein. The table lists roughly 570,000 distinct CDR3 sequences, roughly 28% of them singletons. The sequencing sample was made of blood. The receptors were gathered from a woman in her sixties or seventies in good health.

Concerning this clonotype: This could be a read error, since a much larger clone is one nucleotide away. The chain links TRBV12-3 or TRBV12-4 to TRBJ2-3; D is perhaps TRBD2 (6 bases). The CDR3 consists of 14 residues. Here the CDR3 reads CASGGVLSTDTEYF. As DNA, the CDR3 is TGTGCCAGCGGCGGGGTTCTGAGCACAGATACGGAGTATTTT.

This clonotype occurred many times. The chain couples TRBV11-2 to TRBJ2-5; possibly TRBD1 or TRBD2 for D (5 bases each). The V end was cut by 4 bases, the J end by 2 bases, with 8 bases between. From germline, CDR1 is SGHAT and CDR2 FQNNGV. The CDR3 extends over 13 amino acids. The chain's CDR3 is CASSYGAQETQYF. The CDR3, as DNA: TGTGCCAGCAGCTACGGGGCTCAAGAGACCCAGTACTTC.

This clonotype was seen repeatedly, ten times or more. V is TRBV12-3 or TRBV12-4 and J is TRBJ1-3; no reliable D call. V dropped 6 bases and J dropped 0 bases, with 9 bases sitting between them. There are 14 residues in the CDR3. CDR3 loop: CASRPGNSGNTIYF. Here the CDR3 DNA reads TGTGCCAGCAGACCGGGGAACTCTGGAAACACCATATATTTT.

The sample holds a few counts of this clonotype. The V call is TRBV4-1, the J call TRBJ1-2; D is unresolved. Looked up from germline, CDR1 is MGHRA and CDR2 is YSYEKL. The germline V and J ends were trimmed by 4 bases and 8 bases, with 17 bases remaining between them. CDR3 size: 14 residues. CDR3 in amino acids: CASSRPSGIRGYTF. In DNA form, the CDR3 reads TGCGCCAGCAGCCGACCCTCGGGAATTAGAGGCTACACCTTC.

This clonotype has only a few counts. The gene calls are TRBV21-1 and TRBJ1-2. TRBV21-1 corresponds to a pseudogene. The CDR3 runs to 15 residues. CDR3 amino acids: CASSKVIARSYGYTF. CDR3 in DNA: TGTGCCAGCAGCAAAGTGATCGCCAGGTCCTATGGCTACACCTTC.

V gene TRBV11-3 combines with J gene TRBJ2-1; 8 nucleotides agree with TRBD2. TRBJ2-5 matches the DNA end more closely, so the J call is doubtful. The CDR3 is 15 amino acids. Per germline, CDR1 SGHNT and CDR2 YENEEA. The CDR3, as DNA: TGTGCCAGCAGCCTGCCGGGGGGGACCGGGGAGACCCAGTACTTC. It codes for CASSLPGGTGETQYF.

This clonotype was seen more than once but under ten times. This chain joins TRBV20-1 and TRBJ2-3; TRBD2 aligns across 11 bases. Germline loops: CDR1 DFQATT, CDR2 SNEGSKA (reference sequence). The J segment lost 6 bases and the V segment lost 5 bases, leaving 7 bases of the junction unmatched. This CDR3 spans 14 amino acids. CDR3 nucleotides: TGCAGTGCTCCCCGCCGGACTAGCGGGGATACGCAGTATTTT. Translated: CSAPRRTSGDTQYF.

The chain combines TRBV5-1 with TRBJ2-4; 9 bases are a match to TRBD1. In germline, CDR1 is SGHRS, CDR2 YFSETQ. The CDR3 is 13 amino acids. The V gene end was trimmed by 5 bases and the J gene end by 8 bases; junction bases not matched to a gene: 5. Written as DNA, the CDR3 is TGCGCCAGCAGTGTAGACAGGGGGGACATTCAGTACTTC. It encodes CASSVDRGDIQYF.

This clonotype was seen a handful of times. The gene calls are TRBV18 and TRBJ1-2, with TRBD1 matching 11 bases. CDR1 and CDR2 from the germline V gene are KGHSH and LQKENI. There are 16 residues in the CDR3. V shed 2 bases and J 8 bases; nucleotides not matched to a gene: 10. The CDR3: CASSPLGQGASEGYTF. The CDR3 DNA reads TGTGCCAGCTCACCATTAGGACAGGGGGCTTCAGAAGGCTACACCTTC.

In this sample, this clonotype turned up a few times. V usage is TRBV5-4 and J usage is TRBJ2-5; the D gene is possibly TRBD2 (6 bases). Trimming pared 4 bases from V and 2 bases from J, leaving 15 bases between. CDR1 is SGHNT, CDR2 YYREEE, per germline (reference sequence). This CDR3 is built from 15 residues. The CDR3 DNA follows: TGTGCCAGCAGCATGAGGGAGGAGCCACAAGAGACCCAGTACTTC. Its translation is CASSMREEPQETQYF.

In this sample, this clonotype turned up a few times. The chain is built from TRBV6-1 and TRBJ1-3; 8 nucleotides agree with TRBD1. The CDR3 totals 17 residues. V trimming: 7 bases; J trimming: 4 bases; junction bases outside the gene matches: 15. Germline CDR1 and CDR2: MNHNS and SASEGT. CDR3 sequence (DNA): TGTGCCAGCAAACTGCCCCGCGGGACAGGAGGCGGAAACACCATATATTTT. Amino acids: CASKLPRGTGGGNTIYF.

The CDR3 DNA sequence: TGTGCCAGCAGGACGACACAGGGTATGGGAAATCAGCCCCAGCATTTT. Protein product: CASRTTQGMGNQPQHF. V and J are TRBV6-6 and TRBJ1-5, with D possibly TRBD1 on 6 matching bases. The CDR3 covers 16 residues. With 6 bases removed from V and 4 bases from J, the gap between germline ends came to 19 bases. Germline V lookup: CDR1 MNHNY, CDR2 SVGAGI (reference sequence).

In this sample, this clonotype turned up many times. J is TRBJ1-1 and V is TRBV7-9; possible D gene TRBD1, 5 bases. V lost 1 base and J 3 bases, leaving 12 bases between the germline ends. The germline V gene encodes CDR1 SEHNR and CDR2 FQNEAQ (reference sequence). CDR3 length: 15 amino acids. In nucleotides, the CDR3 is TGTGCCAGCAGCTTAGAAAGGGGCTGGGACACTGAAGCTTTCTTT. This translates into CASSLERGWDTEAFF. Filled out from reference TRBV7-9 and TRBJ1-1, the complete variable domain reads DTGVSQNPRHKITKRGQNVTFRCDPISEHNRLYWYRQTLGQGPEFLTYFQNEAQLEKSRLLSDRFSAERPKGSFSTLEIQRTEQGDSAMYLCASSLERGWDTEAFFGQGTRLTVV.

CDR3: CASSFSASTDTQYF. The CDR3 DNA reads as TGTGCCAGCAGCTTCTCGGCCAGCACAGATACGCAGTATTTT. The J gene is TRBJ2-3, the V gene TRBV7-9; D unresolved. CDR1 SEHNR and CDR2 FQNEAQ come from the germline V gene (reference sequence). The V end was cut by 3 bases, the J end by 0 bases, with 7 bases between. The CDR3 runs 14 residues.

The chain couples TRBV29-1 to TRBJ1-1, with a possible D match to TRBD1 (6 bases). This CDR3 spans 15 amino acids. CDR1 is SQVTM and CDR2 is ANQGSEA in the germline V gene. The V end was cut by 1 base, the J end by 3 bases, with 15 bases between. The CDR3 bases are TGCAGCGTTGAAGGGGACATCTTCTGGGACACTGAAGCTTTCTTT. Protein: CSVEGDIFWDTEAFF.

The chain joins TRBV5-1 to TRBJ1-2; a weak D match, TRBD1 (5 bases). The CDR3 is made up of 13 amino acids. The V gene's germline CDR1 is SGHRS and CDR2 YFSETQ. Trimming cost V 0 bases and J 6 bases, with 9 bases left between them. The CDR3: CASSLVVGDGYTF. The CDR3 region has the DNA TGCGCCAGCAGCTTGGTAGTAGGGGATGGCTACACCTTC.

J is TRBJ2-1 and V is TRBV7-9, with 10 bases matching TRBD1. This CDR3 region has 16 residues. The ends lost 5 bases at V and 5 bases at J; junction bases unmatched: 9. The V gene's germline CDR1 is SEHNR and CDR2 FQNEAQ (reference sequence). The CDR3 DNA is TGTGCCAGCAGCCACCCCCCGGACAGGGGGGACAATGAGCAGTTCTTC. It translates to CASSHPPDRGDNEQFF.

The chain recombines TRBV12-3 or TRBV12-4 with TRBJ1-4; the D gene is possibly TRBD1 (6 bases). The CDR3 runs 14 residues. V was pared by 6 bases and J by 6 bases, with 14 bases between. CDR3: CASSRGGPDEKLFF. CDR3 in DNA: TGTGCCAGCAGCCGGGGGGGGCCCGATGAAAAACTGTTTTTT.

This clonotype was picked up a small number of times. As DNA, the CDR3 is TGCAGCGTGGGACAGGGGGCAGACGAGCAGTACTTC. This encodes CSVGQGADEQYF. The chain links TRBV29-1 to TRBJ2-5, with 12 nucleotides matching TRBD1. The better agreement between TRBJ2-7 and the DNA end casts doubt on the J call. Germline loops: CDR1 SQVTM, CDR2 ANQGSEA. CDR3 length: 12 residues.

This chain links TRBV5-4 with TRBJ2-1; possible D gene TRBD2, 5 bases. Germline loops: CDR1 SGHNT, CDR2 YYREEE (reference sequence). The CDR3 is made up of 12 amino acids. Between the trimmed V and J ends, which lost 0 bases and 15 bases, there was a span of 13 bases. This chain's CDR3 is CASSLDLAPSFF. The CDR3 DNA reads as TGTGCCAGCAGCTTGGACCTAGCACCCTCGTTCTTC.

The chain combines TRBV20-1 with TRBJ2-7; 7 bases fit TRBD2. The CDR3 spans 14 residues. Germline V gene lookup returns CDR1 DFQATT and CDR2 SNEGSKA (reference sequence). The CDR3 sequence: CNADGSGAGYEQYF. In nucleotides, the CDR3 is TGCAATGCCGACGGGAGCGGGGCCGGGTACGAGCAGTACTTC.

The chain recombines TRBV7-3 with TRBJ2-1; 7 nucleotides line up with TRBD1. The germline V gene has CDR1 SGHTA and CDR2 FQGTGA. Trimming removed 2 bases from V and 9 bases from J; junction bases left unmatched: 10. There are 15 residues in the CDR3. In DNA form, the CDR3 reads TGTGCCAGCAGCTTATCTTTCTCGGCAGGGGGTGAGCAGTTCTTC. Its translation: CASSLSFSAGGEQFF.